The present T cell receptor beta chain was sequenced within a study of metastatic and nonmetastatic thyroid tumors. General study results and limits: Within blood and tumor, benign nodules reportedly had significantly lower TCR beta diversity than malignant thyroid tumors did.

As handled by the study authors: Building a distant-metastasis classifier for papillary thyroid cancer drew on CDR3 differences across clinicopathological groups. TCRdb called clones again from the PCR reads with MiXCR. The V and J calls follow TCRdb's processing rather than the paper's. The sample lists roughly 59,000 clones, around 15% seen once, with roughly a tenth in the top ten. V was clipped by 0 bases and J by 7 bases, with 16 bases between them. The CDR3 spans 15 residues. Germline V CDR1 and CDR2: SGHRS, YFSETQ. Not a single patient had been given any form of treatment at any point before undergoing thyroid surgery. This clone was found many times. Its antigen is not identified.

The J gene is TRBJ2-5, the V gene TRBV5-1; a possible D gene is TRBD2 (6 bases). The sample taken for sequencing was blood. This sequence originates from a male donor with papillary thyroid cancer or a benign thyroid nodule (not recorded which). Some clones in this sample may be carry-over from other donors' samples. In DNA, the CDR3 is TGCGCCAGCAGCTTGGACCAGGGAGGTTTTGGGACCCAGTACTTC. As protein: CASSLDQGGFGTQYF.